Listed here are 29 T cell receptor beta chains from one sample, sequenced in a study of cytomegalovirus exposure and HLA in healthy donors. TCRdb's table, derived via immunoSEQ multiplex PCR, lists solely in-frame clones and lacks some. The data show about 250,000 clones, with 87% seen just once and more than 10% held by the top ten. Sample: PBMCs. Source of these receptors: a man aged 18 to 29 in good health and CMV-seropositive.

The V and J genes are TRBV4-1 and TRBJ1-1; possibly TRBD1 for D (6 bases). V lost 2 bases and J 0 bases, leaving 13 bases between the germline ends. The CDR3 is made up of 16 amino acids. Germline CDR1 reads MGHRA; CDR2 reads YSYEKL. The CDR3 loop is CASSQTSWTVNTEAFF. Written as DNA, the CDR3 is TGCGCCAGCAGCCAAACTTCATGGACAGTGAACACTGAAGCTTTCTTT.

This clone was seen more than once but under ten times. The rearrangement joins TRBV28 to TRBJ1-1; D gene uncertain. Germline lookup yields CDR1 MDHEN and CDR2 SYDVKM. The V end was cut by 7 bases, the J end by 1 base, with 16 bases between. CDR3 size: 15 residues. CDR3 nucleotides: TGTGCCAGCATAGGCACCCTGGAGGGGAACACTGAAGCTTTCTTT. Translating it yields CASIGTLEGNTEAFF.

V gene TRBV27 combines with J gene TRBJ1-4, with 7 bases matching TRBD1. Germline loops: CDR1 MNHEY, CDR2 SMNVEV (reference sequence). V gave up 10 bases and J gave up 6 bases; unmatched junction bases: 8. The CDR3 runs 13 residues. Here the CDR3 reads CAICTGTDEKLFF. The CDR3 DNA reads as TGTGCCATCTGTACCGGGACAGATGAAAAACTGTTTTTT.

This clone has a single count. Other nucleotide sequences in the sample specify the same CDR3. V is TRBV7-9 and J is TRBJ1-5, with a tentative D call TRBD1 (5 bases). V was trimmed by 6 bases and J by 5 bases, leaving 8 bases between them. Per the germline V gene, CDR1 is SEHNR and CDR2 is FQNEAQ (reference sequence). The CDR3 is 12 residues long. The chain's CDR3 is CASSRGDQPQHF. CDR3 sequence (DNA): TGTGCCAGCAGTCGAGGGGATCAGCCCCAGCATTTT.

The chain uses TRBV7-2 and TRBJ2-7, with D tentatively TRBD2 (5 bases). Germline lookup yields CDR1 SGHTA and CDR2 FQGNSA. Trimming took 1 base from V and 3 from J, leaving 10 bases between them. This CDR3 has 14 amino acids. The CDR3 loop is CASSLGLSGYEQYF. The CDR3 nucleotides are TGTGCCAGCAGCTTAGGACTAAGCGGCTACGAGCAGTACTTC. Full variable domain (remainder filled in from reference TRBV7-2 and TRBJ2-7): GAGVSQSPSNKVTEKGKDVELRCDPISGHTALYWYRQSLGQGLEFLIYFQGNSAPDKSGLPSDRFSAERTGGSVSTLTIQRTQQEDSAVYLCASSLGLSGYEQYFGPGTRLTVT.

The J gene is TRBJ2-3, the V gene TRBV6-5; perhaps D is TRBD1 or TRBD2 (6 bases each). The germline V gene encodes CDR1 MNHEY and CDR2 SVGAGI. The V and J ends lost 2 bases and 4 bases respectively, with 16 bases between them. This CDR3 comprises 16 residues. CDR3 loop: CASSYVLLGGADTQYF. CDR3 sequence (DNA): TGTGCCAGCAGTTACGTTCTATTGGGGGGCGCAGATACGCAGTATTTT.

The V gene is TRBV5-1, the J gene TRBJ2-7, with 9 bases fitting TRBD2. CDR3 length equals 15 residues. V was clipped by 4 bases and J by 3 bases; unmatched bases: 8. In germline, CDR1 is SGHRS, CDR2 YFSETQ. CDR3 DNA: TGCGCCAGCAGCGCTGGGGGACTAGCTATCTACGAGCAGTACTTC. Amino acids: CASSAGGLAIYEQYF. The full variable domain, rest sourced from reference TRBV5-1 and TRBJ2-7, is KAGVTQTPRYLIKTRGQQVTLSCSPISGHRSVSWYQQTPGQGLQFLFEYFSETQRNKGNFPGRFSGRQFSNSRSEMNVSTLELGDSALYLCASSAGGLAIYEQYFGPGTRLTVT.

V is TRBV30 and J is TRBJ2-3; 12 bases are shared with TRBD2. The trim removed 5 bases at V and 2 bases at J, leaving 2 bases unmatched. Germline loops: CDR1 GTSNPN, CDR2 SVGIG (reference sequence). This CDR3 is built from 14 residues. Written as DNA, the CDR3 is TGTGCCTGGGGGACTAGCGGGTTCACAGATACGCAGTATTTT. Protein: CAWGTSGFTDTQYF.

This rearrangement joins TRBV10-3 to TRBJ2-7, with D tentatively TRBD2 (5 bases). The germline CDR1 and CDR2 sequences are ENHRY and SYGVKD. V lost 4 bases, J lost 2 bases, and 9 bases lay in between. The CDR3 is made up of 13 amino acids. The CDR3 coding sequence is TGTGCCATCAGTGGCGGGCAAGCCTACGAGCAGTACTTC. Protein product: CAISGGQAYEQYF.

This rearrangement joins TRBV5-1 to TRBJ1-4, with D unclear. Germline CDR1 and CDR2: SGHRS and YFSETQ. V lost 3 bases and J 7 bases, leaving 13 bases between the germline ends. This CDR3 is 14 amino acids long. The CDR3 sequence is CASSSDRGGEKLFF. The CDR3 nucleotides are TGCGCCAGCAGCTCGGACCGGGGTGGTGAAAAACTGTTTTTT.

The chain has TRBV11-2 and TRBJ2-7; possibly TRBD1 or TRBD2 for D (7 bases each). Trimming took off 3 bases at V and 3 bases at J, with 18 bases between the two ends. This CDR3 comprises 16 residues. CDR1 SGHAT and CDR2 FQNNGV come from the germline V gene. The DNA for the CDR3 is TGTGCCAGCAGCTTCAGCGGGACAGTCGACCTCTACGAGCAGTACTTC. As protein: CASSFSGTVDLYEQYF.

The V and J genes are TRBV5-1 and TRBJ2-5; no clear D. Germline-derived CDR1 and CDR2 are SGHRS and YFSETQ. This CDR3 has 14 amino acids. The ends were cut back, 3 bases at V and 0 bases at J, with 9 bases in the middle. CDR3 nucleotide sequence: TGCGCCAGCAGCTCAACATCGTACCAAGAGACCCAGTACTTC. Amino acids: CASSSTSYQETQYF.

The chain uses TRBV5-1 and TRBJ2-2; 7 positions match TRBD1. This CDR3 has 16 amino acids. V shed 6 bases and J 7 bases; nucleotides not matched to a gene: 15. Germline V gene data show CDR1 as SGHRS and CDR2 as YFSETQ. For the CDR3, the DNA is TGCGCCAGCATGGGGGACAGCTCGGTAACTTTCGGGGAGCTGTTTTTT. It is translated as CASMGDSSVTFGELFF.

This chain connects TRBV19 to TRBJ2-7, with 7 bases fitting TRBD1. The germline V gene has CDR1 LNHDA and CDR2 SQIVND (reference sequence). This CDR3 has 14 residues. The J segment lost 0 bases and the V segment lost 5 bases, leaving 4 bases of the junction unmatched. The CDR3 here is CASSSTGTSYEQYF. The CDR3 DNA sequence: TGTGCCAGTAGTTCGACAGGGACCTCCTACGAGCAGTACTTC.

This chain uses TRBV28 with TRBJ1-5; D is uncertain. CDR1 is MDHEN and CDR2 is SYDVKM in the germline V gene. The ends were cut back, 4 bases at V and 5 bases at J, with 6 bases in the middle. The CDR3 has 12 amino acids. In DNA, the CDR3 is TGTGCCAGCAGTTGGGGTGATCAGCCCCAGCATTTT. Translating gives CASSWGDQPQHF.

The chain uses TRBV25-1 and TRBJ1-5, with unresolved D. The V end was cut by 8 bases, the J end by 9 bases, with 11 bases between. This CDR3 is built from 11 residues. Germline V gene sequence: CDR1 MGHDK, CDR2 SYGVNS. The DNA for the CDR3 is TGTGCCAGCGGGAGAGCGGGGCCCCAGCATTTT. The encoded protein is CASGRAGPQHF.

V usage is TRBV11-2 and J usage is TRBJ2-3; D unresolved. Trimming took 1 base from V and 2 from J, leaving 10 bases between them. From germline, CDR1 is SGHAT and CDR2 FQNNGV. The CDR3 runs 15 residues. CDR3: CASSLVRRSTDTQYF. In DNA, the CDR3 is TGTGCCAGCAGCTTAGTCCGGCGGTCCACAGATACGCAGTATTTT. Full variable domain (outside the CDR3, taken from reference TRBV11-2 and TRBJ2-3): EAGVAQSPRYKIIEKRQSVAFWCNPISGHATLYWYQQILGQGPKLLIQFQNNGVVDDSQLPKDRFSAERLKGVDSTLKIQPAKLEDSAVYLCASSLVRRSTDTQYFGPGTRLTVL.

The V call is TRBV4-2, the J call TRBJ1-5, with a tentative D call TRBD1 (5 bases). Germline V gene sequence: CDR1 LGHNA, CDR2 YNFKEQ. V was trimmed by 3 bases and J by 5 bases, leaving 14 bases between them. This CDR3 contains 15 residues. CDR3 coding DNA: TGTGCCAGCAGCCAGGCCCCACCGGGGGATCAGCCCCAGCATTTT. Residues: CASSQAPPGDQPQHF.

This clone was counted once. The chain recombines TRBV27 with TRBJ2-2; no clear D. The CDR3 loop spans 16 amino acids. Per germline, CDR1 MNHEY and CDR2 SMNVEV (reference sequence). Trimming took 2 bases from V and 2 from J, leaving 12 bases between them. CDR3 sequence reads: CASSLKRMGNTGELFF. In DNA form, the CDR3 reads TGTGCCAGCAGTTTAAAACGGATGGGAAACACCGGGGAGCTGTTTTTT.

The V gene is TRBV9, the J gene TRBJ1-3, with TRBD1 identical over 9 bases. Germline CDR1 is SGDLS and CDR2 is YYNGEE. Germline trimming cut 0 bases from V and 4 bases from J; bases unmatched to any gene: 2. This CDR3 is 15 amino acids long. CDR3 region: CASSVAQGAGNTIYF. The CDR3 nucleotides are TGTGCCAGCAGCGTAGCACAGGGGGCGGGAAACACCATATATTTT.

CDR3 protein: CASSLGQGAIYGYTF. The CDR3 DNA is TGTGCCAGCAGCTTAGGGCAGGGGGCGATCTATGGCTACACCTTC. The rearrangement joins TRBV11-2 to TRBJ1-2; TRBD1 matches 8 bases. V lost 1 base to trimming and J lost 4 bases; unmatched junction nucleotides: 5. The CDR3 is 15 amino acids. Germline values: CDR1 SGHAT, CDR2 FQNNGV.

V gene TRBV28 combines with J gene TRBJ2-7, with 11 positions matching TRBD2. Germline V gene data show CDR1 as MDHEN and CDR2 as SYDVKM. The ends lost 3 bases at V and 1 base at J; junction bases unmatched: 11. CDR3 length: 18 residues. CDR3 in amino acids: CASSFPHLTSGVSYEQYF. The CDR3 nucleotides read TGTGCCAGCAGTTTCCCGCACCTGACTAGCGGGGTATCCTACGAGCAGTACTTC.

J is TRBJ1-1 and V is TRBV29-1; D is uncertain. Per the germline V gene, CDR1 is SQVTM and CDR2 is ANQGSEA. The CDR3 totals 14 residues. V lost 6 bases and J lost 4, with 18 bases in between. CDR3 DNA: TGCAGCGTGACCCGGGGTAGGGAGGGCACTGAAGCTTTCTTT. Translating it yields CSVTRGREGTEAFF.

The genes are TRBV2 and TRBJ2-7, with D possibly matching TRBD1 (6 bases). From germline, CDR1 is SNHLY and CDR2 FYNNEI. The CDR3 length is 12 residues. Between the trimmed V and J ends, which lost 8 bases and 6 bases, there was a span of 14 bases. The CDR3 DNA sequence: TGTGCCAGCGAACAGGGTTTTGGCGAGCAGTACTTC. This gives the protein CASEQGFGEQYF. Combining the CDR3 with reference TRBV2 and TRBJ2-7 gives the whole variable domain EPEVTQTPSHQVTQMGQEVILRCVPISNHLYFYWYRQILGQKVEFLVSFYNNEISEKSEIFDDQFSVERPDGSNFTLKIRSTKLEDSAMYFCASEQGFGEQYFGPGTRLTVT.

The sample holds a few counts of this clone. The CDR3 nucleotides are TGTGCCAGCAGCTTAGCATTTCTAGGAAACACCATATATTTT. Its translation is CASSLAFLGNTIYF. V is TRBV7-8 and J is TRBJ1-3, with no clear D. Looked up from germline, CDR1 is SGHVS and CDR2 is FQNEAQ. This CDR3 spans 14 amino acids. Trimming stripped 0 bases from V and 4 bases from J, with 7 bases between.

The CDR3: CASRGRELYEQYF. As DNA, the CDR3 is TGTGCCAGCCGGGGACGGGAACTCTACGAGCAGTACTTC. The genes are TRBV6-1 and TRBJ2-7; D may be TRBD1 or TRBD2 (5 bases each). Per germline, CDR1 MNHNS and CDR2 SASEGT. The CDR3 length is 13 residues. Trimming removed 8 bases from V and 3 bases from J, with 14 bases in between.

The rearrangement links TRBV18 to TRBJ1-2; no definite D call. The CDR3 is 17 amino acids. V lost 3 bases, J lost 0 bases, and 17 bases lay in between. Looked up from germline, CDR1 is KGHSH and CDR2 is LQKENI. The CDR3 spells CASSPPGAKTANYGYTF. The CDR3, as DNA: TGTGCCAGCTCACCCCCAGGAGCAAAGACCGCTAACTATGGCTACACCTTC.

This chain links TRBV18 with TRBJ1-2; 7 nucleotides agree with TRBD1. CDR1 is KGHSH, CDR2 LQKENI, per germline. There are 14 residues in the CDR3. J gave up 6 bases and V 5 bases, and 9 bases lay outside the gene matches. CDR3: CASSTRQGEHGYTF. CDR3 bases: TGTGCCAGCTCAACTAGGCAGGGGGAACATGGCTACACCTTC.

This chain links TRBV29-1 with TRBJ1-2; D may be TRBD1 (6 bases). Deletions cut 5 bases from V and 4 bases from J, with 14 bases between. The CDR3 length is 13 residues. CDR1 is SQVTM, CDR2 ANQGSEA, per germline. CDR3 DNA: TGCAGCGTTACTAACTTGGACAGCTATGGCTACACCTTC. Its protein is CSVTNLDSYGYTF.